A selection of T cell receptor beta chains follows, all from one sample in a study of blood T cell repertoires in COVID-19. Clones were read by immunoSEQ multiplex PCR, and TCRdb kept only the in-frame ones, dropping some. The table includes a few hundred thousand clones, about nine tenths detected once. The sequenced sample was peripheral blood. These receptors were obtained from a woman in her 30s with COVID-19, enrolled during active disease. CDR3s include the opening cysteine and the closing phenylalanine or tryptophan. D genes are given only for firm matches. Size tells how often a clone was seen (once, few, many) or the class of an expanded clone, and some rows leave it out.

d_call,v_call,j_call,clone_size,cdr3_nt,cdr3_aa
.,TRBV7-9,TRBJ2-3,once,TGTGCCAGCACCCCCGGAGCTGCTACGATTACGCAGTATTTT,CASTPGAATITQYF
.,TRBV18,TRBJ2-6,.,TGTGCCAGCTCACCAGGGCGCAAGGATATCTCGGGGGGGGCCAACGTCCTGACTTTC,CASSPGRKDISGGANVLTF
TRBD1,TRBV11-3,TRBJ2-3,.,TGTGCCAGCAGCTTGGGACAGCTGTTCACAGATACGCAGTATTTT,CASSLGQLFTDTQYF
TRBD1,TRBV6-2/TRBV6-3,TRBJ1-5,.,TGTGCCAGCAGTCCCCGACAGGGGCGATATCAGCCCCAGCATTTT,CASSPRQGRYQPQHF
.,TRBV11-2,TRBJ1-2,.,TGTGCCAGCAGCCAATACGGGACACCTAACTATGGCTACACCTTC,CASSQYGTPNYGYTF
.,TRBV28,TRBJ2-1,.,TGTGCCAGCACCCCCCCCCTCGCCAGGGGGGCTTACAATGAGCAGTTCTTC,CASTPPLARGAYNEQFF
TRBD2,TRBV27,TRBJ2-1,.,TGTGCCAGCAGTTCACGGGGGGAATACAATGAGCAGTTCTTC,CASSSRGEYNEQFF
.,TRBV4-1,TRBJ1-6,.,TGCGCCAGCAGCCAAGATCCGAACAATAATTCACCCCTCCACTTT,CASSQDPNNNSPLHF
.,TRBV28,TRBJ1-1,.,TGTGCCAGCAGGAAGCCCCAGGGAGGGAACACTGAAGCTTTCTTT,CASRKPQGGNTEAFF
.,TRBV3-1/TRBV3-2,TRBJ1-1,few,TGTGCCAGCAGCCCAGTGCGGCAGGGGAACACTGAAGCTTTCTTT,CASSPVRQGNTEAFF
TRBD1,TRBV28,TRBJ1-5,few,TGTGCCAGCAAAGAATCGACAGGGGGCCTCAATCAGCCCCAGCATTTT,CASKESTGGLNQPQHF
TRBD2,TRBV3-1/TRBV3-2,TRBJ2-1,.,TGTGCCAGCAGCCAAGACCCGAGGACTAGCGGGGGTAATGAGCAGTTCTTC,CASSQDPRTSGGNEQFF
.,TRBV29-1,TRBJ1-2,.,TGCAGCGTTATAGGGAGCGGGCCTGGCTACACCTTC,CSVIGSGPGYTF
.,TRBV7-8,TRBJ1-1,.,TGTGCCAGCAGCAACTATAACACTGAAGCTTTCTTT,CASSNYNTEAFF
TRBD1,TRBV14,TRBJ1-2,few,TGTGCCAGCAGCCAATCCTCCGGGACAGGGTTAGGCGGCTACACCTTC,CASSQSSGTGLGGYTF
TRBD1,TRBV11-2,TRBJ1-4,.,TGTGCCAGCAGCCCGGCAGGGGGAGAAAAACTGTTTTTT,CASSPAGGEKLFF
.,TRBV18,TRBJ1-2,.,TGTGCCAGCTCACCCGCTGGTGGAGGTGGCTACACCTTC,CASSPAGGGGYTF
.,TRBV19,TRBJ1-1,.,TGTGCCAGTAGGCCCACGGTGAACACTGAAGCTTTCTTT,CASRPTVNTEAFF
.,TRBV30,TRBJ1-1,.,TGTGCCTGGAGTGTACCAGGGAACACTGAAGCTTTCTTT,CAWSVPGNTEAFF
.,TRBV6-1,TRBJ1-4,.,TGTGCCAGCAGTGAAGGGGCAGGCGAAAAACTGTTTTTT,CASSEGAGEKLFF
.,TRBV3-1/TRBV3-2,TRBJ2-7,.,TGTGCCAGCAGCCAAGGGCCGCTCGGAGCCGAGCAGTACTTC,CASSQGPLGAEQYF
TRBD1,TRBV10-3,TRBJ1-2,.,TGTGCCATCAGGCCGGGACAGGAGAGTGGCTACACCTTC,CAIRPGQESGYTF
.,TRBV7-6,TRBJ2-6,.,TGTGCCAGCAGCCCGACGCAGGTATATCGCTCTGGGGCCAACGTCCTGACTTTC,CASSPTQVYRSGANVLTF
.,TRBV10-3,TRBJ1-5,.,TGTGCCATCAGTGTAGATACCAGCAATCAGCCCCAGCATTTT,CAISVDTSNQPQHF
TRBD1,TRBV5-5,TRBJ2-5,once,TGTGCCAGCAGCTTGGACGGGACAGGACCCTCCTGGGAGACCCAGTACTTC,CASSLDGTGPSWETQYF
TRBD2,TRBV27,TRBJ2-5,.,TGTGCCAGCAGTTCCCAAGCGGGGGCTGTGTATACCCAGTACTTC,CASSSQAGAVYTQYF
.,TRBV28,TRBJ1-2,.,TGTGCCAGCAGTCCAGCCGGGAGTAACTATGGCTACACCTTC,CASSPAGSNYGYTF
.,TRBV7-2,TRBJ1-4,.,TGTGCCAGCAGCTTAGCTCTCCCCAGGGGCAGGAATGAAAAACTGTTTTTT,CASSLALPRGRNEKLFF
.,TRBV5-5,TRBJ2-1,.,TGTGCCAGCAGCTCGACTAGTAAGGGGGAGCAGTTCTTC,CASSSTSKGEQFF
.,TRBV5-4,TRBJ1-1,.,TGTGCCAGCAGCCCCCAAAGGGACATGAACACTGAAGCTTTCTTT,CASSPQRDMNTEAFF
.,TRBV5-6,TRBJ1-6,once,TGTGCCAGCAGCTTGCACACCTTTTCCCGGAGCTCCTATAATTCACCCCTCCACTTT,CASSLHTFSRSSYNSPLHF
.,TRBV4-3,TRBJ1-6,.,TGCGCCAGCAGCCAAGGGAAGGGGCGTAATTCACCCCTCCACTTT,CASSQGKGRNSPLHF
.,TRBV19,TRBJ2-3,.,TGTGCCAGTAGTGTCGCAGATACGCAGTATTTT,CASSVADTQYF
TRBD1,TRBV11-3,TRBJ2-5,.,TGTGCCAGCAGAGAAAGGACAGGGGTGGCTTCGGAGACCCAGTACTTC,CASRERTGVASETQYF
.,TRBV9,TRBJ2-3,.,TGTGCCAGCAGCGTAATCCGGGGGGCTCCCCCAGATACGCAGTATTTT,CASSVIRGAPPDTQYF
.,TRBV20-1,TRBJ1-1,.,TGCAGTGCTAGAGATGAGGGTGAAGCTTTCTTT,CSARDEGEAFF
.,TRBV30,TRBJ2-2,.,TGTGCCTGGGGAGGAGGGCCCGGGGAGCTGTTTTTT,CAWGGGPGELFF
.,TRBV2,TRBJ1-1,.,TGTGCCAGCAGAAAGGACAGCATGAACACTGAAGCTTTCTTT,CASRKDSMNTEAFF
.,TRBV7-9,TRBJ1-1,.,TGTGCCAGCAGCTGGACAGAGACTGAAGCTTTCTTT,CASSWTETEAFF
TRBD2,TRBV7-8,TRBJ2-1,.,TGTGCCAGCAGCTTCGGGGGCCGGCGGGGGGGCACCAACAATGAGCAGTTCTTC,CASSFGGRRGGTNNEQFF
.,TRBV2,TRBJ1-6,.,TGTGCCACCCTGGATCAGGGAACGTCACCCCTCCACTTT,CATLDQGTSPLHF
TRBD1,TRBV4-3,TRBJ1-2,.,TGCGCCAGCAGCTTAATGACAGGGGGCTCGAGCTACACCTTC,CASSLMTGGSSYTF
.,TRBV15,TRBJ2-3,.,TGTGCCACCCTCCCACAGGGTATCTCAGATACGCAGTATTTT,CATLPQGISDTQYF
TRBD2,TRBV13,TRBJ2-3,.,TGTGCCAGCAGCCTAAGACTAGCTCCAGATACGCAGTATTTT,CASSLRLAPDTQYF
TRBD2,TRBV5-1,TRBJ2-5,once,TGCGCCAGCAGCATCGGACTAGCGGGGACAAGGACCCAGTACTTC,CASSIGLAGTRTQYF
.,TRBV3-1/TRBV3-2,TRBJ2-7,.,TGTGCCAGCAGGTTAGGGGGGGGCTACGAGCAGTACTTC,CASRLGGGYEQYF
.,TRBV5-4,TRBJ2-3,.,TGTGCCAGCAGCTTGGCCGGGGGGCGTGCAGATACGCAGTATTTT,CASSLAGGRADTQYF
TRBD1,TRBV6-5,TRBJ1-3,.,TGTGCCAGCAGTCGGACAGGATCTGGAAACACCATATATTTT,CASSRTGSGNTIYF
TRBD2,TRBV7-2,TRBJ2-5,few,TGTGCCAGCAGCTTAGGTGGACTAGCGAGGGGGGGGCAAGAGACCCAGTACTTC,CASSLGGLARGGQETQYF
.,TRBV6-1,TRBJ1-3,few,TGTGCCAGCAGTGCCGTAGGCTCCGCGGGGGGAAACACCATATATTTT,CASSAVGSAGGNTIYF
.,TRBV19,TRBJ2-5,.,TGTGCCAGTAGTCGGCTTGGTAGCGGATTCCAAGAGACCCAGTACTTC,CASSRLGSGFQETQYF
.,TRBV18,TRBJ2-2,.,TGTGCCAGCTCACTCCTTGGGCCTGCCGGGGAGCTGTTTTTT,CASSLLGPAGELFF
TRBD1,TRBV18,TRBJ1-1,.,TGTGCCAGCGCCGATCCGGGACAGGGGACCCGAGAGGCTTTCTTT,CASADPGQGTREAFF
TRBD1,TRBV6-6,TRBJ2-7,.,TGTGCCAGCAGCCAACTGGACAGGATCCTCTCCTACGAGCAGTACTTC,CASSQLDRILSYEQYF
TRBD1,TRBV7-8,TRBJ1-2,.,TGTGCCAGCAGCGTGGGACAGGGGGCCGACGGCTACACCTTC,CASSVGQGADGYTF
TRBD1,TRBV2,TRBJ1-4,few,TGTGCCAGCAGGACCGGGACAGGTGGGGAAAAACTGTTTTTT,CASRTGTGGEKLFF